The entry below describes one TCR beta chain. What it recognizes is unknown. Around 9.5 milliliters of peripheral blood were drawn from each donor. Germline-derived CDR1 and CDR2 are ENHRY and SYGVKD. The CDR3 has 11 residues. The V and J ends lost 4 bases and 6 bases respectively, with 6 bases between them. The sample originates from a study of blood T cells in healthy people across ages. For the second PCR, which ran for roughly 7 to 11 cycles, a sample-barcoded 5' primer and a J-beta primer mix were used. TCRdb independently ran MiXCR on the 5' RACE reads; one entry per CDR3 protein. The table has under 1,100,000 distinct CDR3 sequences, approximately 25% seen once; the top ten hold about 0.8%. Overall study results and limits: Roughly linearly, TCR beta diversity per million T cells fell as age increased.

In addition, the sample was reused for a study of T cells of mothers and their children. That report notes: Sequencing got over 9 million TCR beta CDR3 reads from each mother and roughly 2.7 million from each child.

The receptor was derived from a girl aged 2-10 years in good health. The chain has TRBV10-3 and TRBJ1-2; no firm D call. The material sequenced was blood. The CDR3 spells CAISAGDGYTF. For the CDR3, the DNA is TGTGCCATCAGTGCTGGTGATGGCTACACCTTC.